These 16 T cell receptor beta chains were all obtained from the same sample, sequenced in a study of T cell repertoires in aging, cancer and after chemotherapy. TCR beta rearrangements were amplified from peripheral blood genomic DNA. Multiplex touch-down PCR with TRB-A/B primers amplified rearranged V-D-J TRB sequences. Each CDR3 protein is one row after TCRdb ran MiXCR on the multiplex PCR reads. The sample holds 8,000 to 10,000 distinct CDR3 sequences, roughly 24% seen once. Sequenced input: blood. The receptors derive from a human donor in good health.

A word on this clonotype: Germline is not matched at one junction end, which may reflect a read error. The V and J genes are TRBV5-4 and TRBJ1-2, with D perhaps TRBD1 (6 bases). The CDR3 is made up of 13 amino acids. Germline CDR1 reads SGHNT; CDR2 reads YYREEE (reference sequence). CDR3 region: CVSSGPGARGYTF. In DNA, the CDR3 is TGTGTCAGCAGCGGGCCGGGGGCGCGGGGCTACACCTTC.

J is TRBJ2-1 and V is TRBV6-4, with 12 bases fitting TRBD2. CDR1 is MRHNA, CDR2 SNTAGT, per germline. V was clipped by 5 bases and J by 9 bases; unmatched bases: 5. The CDR3 sequence is 14 residues long. The CDR3 DNA reads as TGTGCCAGCAGTACTAGCGGGGGGCGTGGTGAGCAGTTCTTC. Translated: CASSTSGGRGEQFF.

Worth noting for this clonotype: Since the CDR3 does not end with the conserved phenylalanine or tryptophan, this likely comes from a read error. The limits of the CDR3 on the DNA are not certain, so only TCRdb's listed CDR3 is given. The CDR3 sequence: CASSLLAG. This chain links TRBV7-2 with TRBJ2-1; whether TRBD2, the table's D call, matches the DNA was not checked. Ends included, the CDR3 has 8 residues. CDR1 is SGHTA and CDR2 is FQGNSA in the germline V gene.

V and J are TRBV18 and TRBJ2-5; 9 bases match TRBD1. From germline, CDR1 is KGHSH and CDR2 LQKENI. This CDR3 has 16 amino acids. The V gene end was trimmed by 3 bases and the J gene end by 5 bases; junction bases not matched to a gene: 10. The CDR3 is CASSPPRTGVWETQYF. The CDR3 coding sequence is TGTGCCAGCTCACCCCCAAGGACAGGGGTGTGGGAGACCCAGTACTTC. The full variable domain, completed using reference TRBV18 and TRBJ2-5, is NAGVMQNPRHLVRRRGQEARLRCSPMKGHSHVYWYRQLPEEGLKFMVYLQKENIIDESGMPKERFSAEFPKEGPSILRIQQVVRGDSAAYFCASSPPRTGVWETQYFGPGTRLLVL.

On this clonotype: The junction shows a germline mismatch at one end, possibly a read error. J is TRBJ1-4 and V is TRBV7-2; 7 bases match TRBD1. This CDR3 is built from 14 residues. CDR1 SGHTA and CDR2 FQGNSA come from the germline V gene. The CDR3 is CASSLRRGNEKQFF. The DNA of the CDR3 is TGTGCCAGCAGCTTACGCAGGGGGAATGAAAAACAGTTTTTT.

Relative to its sample, this clonotype is medium-sized (0.01 to 0.1%). This chain connects TRBV27 to TRBJ1-5, with 10 bases identical to TRBD1. V trimming: 5 bases; J trimming: 1 base; junction bases outside the gene matches: 2. Looked up from germline, CDR1 is MNHEY and CDR2 is SMNVEV (reference sequence). The CDR3 has 15 residues. Here the CDR3 reads CASSDRGLSNQPQHF. The CDR3 DNA follows: TGTGCCAGCAGTGACAGGGGGCTGAGCAATCAGCCCCAGCATTTT.

This clonotype counts as medium-sized. The chain is built from TRBV12-3 or TRBV12-4 and TRBJ2-7, with D perhaps being TRBD1 or TRBD2 (5 bases each). This CDR3 has 13 amino acids. Deletions cut 4 bases from V and 5 bases from J, with 12 bases between. The DNA of the CDR3 is TGTGCCAGCAGTTCAGGGACGTTCCACGAGCAGTACTTC. As protein: CASSSGTFHEQYF.

This clonotype is medium-sized within its sample. This chain links TRBV24-1 with TRBJ2-2, with D perhaps TRBD2 (6 bases). V lost 9 bases and J 6 bases, leaving 19 bases between the germline ends. This CDR3 spans 15 amino acids. The germline V gene encodes CDR1 KGHDR and CDR2 SFDVKD. CDR3: CATSFGGEGAGELFF. CDR3 DNA: TGTGCCACCTCTTTCGGGGGAGAAGGGGCCGGGGAGCTGTTTTTT.

By proportion, this clonotype is medium-sized. The J gene is TRBJ2-7, the V gene TRBV6-5; tentative D call: TRBD1 (6 bases). V was shortened by 4 bases and J by 7 bases, with 17 bases between the two germline ends. From germline, CDR1 is MNHEY and CDR2 SVGAGI. This CDR3 has 14 amino acids. The CDR3, as DNA: TGTGCCAGCAGTTCTCGAGGCAGGGGAAGGGAGCAGTACTTC. Protein product: CASSSRGRGREQYF.

This clonotype is labeled as medium-sized (0.01 to 0.1%). The V and J genes are TRBV7-2 and TRBJ2-3; 7 bases are shared with TRBD2. The J segment lost 0 bases and the V segment lost 2 bases, leaving 5 bases of the junction unmatched. This CDR3 region has 16 residues. CDR1 SGHTA and CDR2 FQGNSA come from the germline V gene. CDR3 nucleotide sequence: TGTGCCAGCAGCTTAAATCTAGCGGTTAGCACAGATACGCAGTATTTT. It is translated as CASSLNLAVSTDTQYF.

This rearrangement joins TRBV12-3 or TRBV12-4 to TRBJ2-3, with TRBD1 matching 9 bases. The V gene end was trimmed by 5 bases and the J gene end by 1 base; junction bases not matched to a gene: 13. This CDR3 is built from 18 residues. CDR3 sequence: CASSPTDRGSGGTDTQYF. CDR3 DNA sequence: TGTGCCAGCAGTCCTACGGACAGGGGAAGTGGTGGCACAGATACGCAGTATTTT.

In the case of this clonotype: A read error may explain this, as a much larger clone is one base away. The rearrangement joins TRBV12-3 or TRBV12-4 to TRBJ2-7; TRBD1 aligns across 7 bases. The CDR3 sequence is 13 residues long. With 7 bases clipped from V and 2 bases from J, the junction kept 5 bases outside the gene matches. CDR3 residues: CASTSRGTYEQYF. DNA of the CDR3: TGTGCCAGCACCAGCAGGGGGACCTACGAGCAGTACTTC.

There are a few counts of this clonotype. The chain uses TRBV20-1 and TRBJ1-6, with unresolved D. Trimming took 5 bases from V and 4 from J, leaving 15 bases between them. Per the germline V gene, CDR1 is DFQATT and CDR2 is SNEGSKA (reference sequence). The CDR3 consists of 15 residues. CDR3 DNA sequence: TGCAGTGCTTGGACGGGCCTCCCATATAATTCACCCCTCCACTTT. Its protein is CSAWTGLPYNSPLHF.

This clonotype was seen once. This rearrangement joins TRBV5-5 to TRBJ2-1; no clear D. The CDR3 is 15 residues long. V gave up 4 bases and J gave up 0 bases, with 11 bases separating them. From germline, CDR1 is SGHKS and CDR2 YYEKEE (reference sequence). CDR3 bases: TGTGCCAGCAGCGTCTCTGGCGGCTCCTACAATGAGCAGTTCTTC. This sequence encodes CASSVSGGSYNEQFF.

The chain joins TRBV7-3 to TRBJ2-5; TRBD2 matches 9 bases. CDR3 length: 15 residues. The V gene's germline CDR1 is SGHTA and CDR2 FQGTGA. Germline trimming cut 2 bases from V and 5 bases from J; bases unmatched to any gene: 6. This CDR3 is CASSLGLAGGETQYF. For the CDR3, the DNA is TGTGCCAGCAGCTTAGGCTTGGCGGGAGGGGAGACCCAGTACTTC.

By sample share, this clonotype is medium-sized. CDR3 region: CASSPDRRSNQPQHF. The CDR3 region has the DNA TGTGCCAGCAGTCCGGACAGGCGTAGCAATCAGCCCCAGCATTTT. The chain is built from TRBV12-3 or TRBV12-4 and TRBJ1-5; 7 positions match TRBD1. Trimming at V came to 5 bases and at J to 0 bases, leaving 4 bases not matched to a gene. CDR3 length equals 15 residues.